This T cell receptor (beta chain) was profiled in a study of early T cells in non-severe SARS-CoV-2 infection. This clonotype occurred a few times. Its target is not known. The length of the CDR3 is 14 residues. Trimming took 2 bases from V and 3 from J, leaving 14 bases between them. Germline V gene data show CDR1 as DFQATT and CDR2 as SNEGSKA (reference sequence). Unique molecular identifier tags were affixed to discrete cDNA molecules. Using its own MiXCR run on the 5' RACE reads, TCRdb lists one record per CDR3 protein. The table records 50,000 to 70,000 distinct CDR3 sequences, around 9.3% of them present only once. Study outcomes and limitations: VDJdb-based matching was biased toward anti-spike CD8 responses and missed private and CD4 specificities.

Sample: whole blood. The sequence was collected from an adult who was a healthcare worker with PCR-confirmed SARS-CoV-2 infection or an uninfected control (not recorded which). The V call is TRBV20-1, the J call TRBJ2-7; D gene unclear. The CDR3 sequence: CSARSNYFSYEQYF. Here the CDR3 DNA reads TGCAGTGCTAGATCTAATTACTTCAGCTACGAGCAGTACTTC.